Reported below is one T cell receptor beta chain. Its antigen is still unknown. Relative to the germline gene, one junction end is altered; a read error may explain this. Co-extracting RNA and DNA was done with roughly 17-33 mg of unsorted bulk tissue as input. The researchers produced TCR beta cDNA from 400 to 650 ng total RNA with a constant-region primer. Library construction for TCR beta comprised three nested multiplex PCR rounds performed with slightly modified ARM-PCR. Each of the first two PCR rounds ran nine to ten cycles with TRBV1-TRBV30 forward and C-beta reverse primers. TCRdb re-derived calls from the multiplex PCR reads in MiXCR, one entry per CDR3 protein. The table lists approximately 45,000 distinct CDR3 sequences, roughly 80% of them singletons, with about 37% in the top ten. These data originate in a study of tumor-infiltrating lymphocytes in primary liver carcinoma. As for the study in general: Each of the growths was stage T1-T3 N0M0, extending about 4.2 to 11 cm across. Tissue type made little difference to sample yields of roughly 3.5 to 7.13 million productive TCRbeta reads. Overall study findings and caveats: With p = 0.039, the top-250-clone fraction in tumors significantly exceeded that in blood. Pairs comparing tumor with adjacent tissue or blood overlapped less than pairs drawn from tumor regions.

The V gene's germline CDR1 is SGHAT and CDR2 FQNNGV. The CDR3 spans 14 residues. This chain connects TRBV11-2 to TRBJ2-7; D gene uncertain. What was sequenced was tumor-adjacent normal liver tissue. This receptor was obtained from a woman aged 25 to 39 with primary liver carcinoma and hepatitis B virus infection. DNA of the CDR3: TGTGCCAGCAGCTTAGGTCTCGTGCGGTCAAAAGTCGACTTC. Protein sequence: CASSLGLVRSKVDF.